Shown below are 23 T cell receptor beta chains from a single sample sequenced in a study of T cell responses to AZD1222 COVID-19 vaccine. The protocol was immunoSEQ multiplex PCR, while the TCRdb copy is restricted to in-frame clones and leaves out a portion. The sample includes more than 100,000 clones, around 90% of them seen just once. Here the sequenced sample was peripheral blood, taken on day 0 of AZD1222 vaccination. These receptors all stem from an adult in good health.

This clone has just one count. V is TRBV13 and J is TRBJ1-1; no clear D. Looked up from germline, CDR1 is PRHDT and CDR2 is FYEKMQ (reference sequence). This CDR3 spans 14 amino acids. V was pared by 0 bases and J by 1 base, with 6 bases between. CDR3 loop: CASSLGGTNTEAFF. In DNA, the CDR3 is TGTGCCAGCAGCTTAGGGGGCACGAACACTGAAGCTTTCTTT.

This clone was counted a few times. The chain is built from TRBV4-1 and TRBJ1-6, with TRBD1 matching 9 bases. Germline CDR1 is MGHRA and CDR2 is YSYEKL. Trimming at V came to 4 bases and at J to 9 bases, leaving 7 bases not matched to a gene. The length of the CDR3 is 15 residues. CDR3 sequence: CASSPITGGGSPLHF. For the CDR3, the DNA is TGCGCCAGCAGCCCAATTACAGGGGGCGGTTCACCCCTCCACTTT.

The rearrangement uses TRBV5-6 and TRBJ1-5; TRBD1 agrees at 7 bases. The CDR3 sequence is 13 residues long. V lost 1 base, J lost 12 bases, and 7 bases stayed unmatched. CDR1 and CDR2 from the germline V gene are SGHDT and YYEEEE. CDR3 loop: CASSLPTGESQHF. The CDR3, as DNA: TGTGCCAGCAGCTTGCCAACAGGGGAGAGCCAGCATTTT.

The CDR3 bases are TGTGCTAGTGGTTTGGGGGACGGAAGCACAGATACGCAGTATTTT. It is translated as CASGLGDGSTDTQYF. This chain uses TRBV12-5 with TRBJ2-3; D tentatively reads TRBD1 or TRBD2 (5 bases each). Germline V lookup: CDR1 LGHNT, CDR2 FRNRAP. Trimming cost V 1 base and J 0 bases, with 8 bases left between them. The CDR3 has 15 amino acids.

This chain connects TRBV3-1 (or the pseudogene TRBV3-2) to TRBJ1-1, with TRBD1 matching over 7 bases. V was clipped by 4 bases and J by 7 bases; unmatched bases: 6. Germline V gene lookup returns CDR1 LGHDT and CDR2 YNNKEL (reference sequence). This CDR3 is built from 13 residues. CDR3: CASSRRDRHEAFF. CDR3 DNA: TGTGCCAGCAGCCGCCGGGACAGACATGAAGCTTTCTTT.

The genes are TRBV6-5 and TRBJ2-1, with D possibly matching TRBD1 (5 bases). Trimming stripped 5 bases from V and 2 bases from J, with 10 bases between. Germline CDR1 and CDR2: MNHEY and SVGAGI. The CDR3 has 14 residues. CDR3 protein: CASSPRQTYNEQFF. The CDR3, as DNA: TGTGCCAGCAGTCCAAGACAGACCTACAATGAGCAGTTCTTC.

The chain has TRBV7-6 and TRBJ2-3; no clear D gene. The V end was cut by 5 bases, the J end by 6 bases, with 12 bases between. The length of the CDR3 is 13 residues. Germline loops: CDR1 SGHVS, CDR2 FNYEAQ. The CDR3 loop is CASSPTPWDTQYF. CDR3 in DNA: TGTGCCAGCAGCCCCACCCCATGGGATACGCAGTATTTT.

V gene TRBV6-5 combines with J gene TRBJ1-4; possible D gene TRBD1, 5 bases. This CDR3 is 14 amino acids long. The V and J ends lost 6 bases and 0 bases respectively, with 8 bases between them. CDR1 and CDR2 (germline): MNHEY, SVGAGI. CDR3 residues: CASRTQATNEKLFF. In nucleotides, the CDR3 is TGTGCCAGCAGAACACAGGCAACTAATGAAAAACTGTTTTTT.

The V gene is TRBV2, the J gene TRBJ1-2; the match to TRBD1 covers 8 bases. After removal of 6 bases from V and 8 bases from J, the junction contained 11 bases not matched to a gene. Germline V gene lookup returns CDR1 SNHLY and CDR2 FYNNEI. CDR3 length: 14 amino acids. The CDR3 DNA is TGTGCCAGCAGAGCTCTTGGACAGGGCGGAGGCTACACCTTC. As protein: CASRALGQGGGYTF.

The gene calls are TRBV7-2 and TRBJ1-5; TRBD1 might be the D (6 bases). The CDR3 has 15 residues. From germline, CDR1 is SGHTA and CDR2 FQGNSA. V dropped 5 bases and J dropped 2 bases, with 13 bases sitting between them. The CDR3 DNA reads TGTGCCAGCAGCCCCGTGGGGGGCGGCAATCAGCCCCAGCATTTT. As protein: CASSPVGGGNQPQHF.

The chain has TRBV19 and TRBJ2-2; TRBD1 matches at 12 bases. The germline gives CDR1 LNHDA, CDR2 SQIVND (reference sequence). Trimming cost V 4 bases and J 2 bases; bases outside gene matches: 2. This CDR3 contains 16 residues. The chain's CDR3 is CASSTGTGGNTGELFF. The CDR3, as DNA: TGTGCCAGTAGTACCGGGACAGGGGGCAACACCGGGGAGCTGTTTTTT.

The chain carries TRBV7-7 and TRBJ2-1; possibly TRBD1 for D (5 bases). CDR3 length equals 19 residues. V was pared by 2 bases and J by 4 bases, with 24 bases between. Germline V gives CDR1 SSHAT, CDR2 FNYEAQ (reference sequence). CDR3 amino acids: CASSLFSGALGAQYNEQFF. Written as DNA, the CDR3 is TGTGCCAGCAGCTTATTCTCTGGGGCTTTAGGGGCGCAGTACAATGAGCAGTTCTTC.

J is TRBJ1-1 and V is TRBV2; D is unresolved. The CDR3 has 13 residues. V lost 5 bases and J lost 2, with 9 bases in between. Germline assignment: CDR1 SNHLY and CDR2 FYNNEI. CDR3 in amino acids: CASSFDSNTEAFF. CDR3 coding DNA: TGTGCCAGCAGTTTCGATTCCAACACTGAAGCTTTCTTT.

The J gene is TRBJ2-7, the V gene TRBV3-1 (or the pseudogene TRBV3-2), with TRBD2 matching over 13 bases. The germline V gene encodes CDR1 LGHDT and CDR2 YNNKEL (reference sequence). The length of the CDR3 is 18 residues. V dropped 1 base and J dropped 0; count of bases not matched to a gene: 6. CDR3 amino acids: CASSQVGTSGVSSYEQYF. The CDR3 region has the DNA TGTGCCAGCAGCCAAGTGGGGACTAGCGGGGTTAGCTCCTACGAGCAGTACTTC.

V and J are TRBV19 and TRBJ2-7, with D maybe TRBD1 (6 bases). From germline, CDR1 is LNHDA and CDR2 SQIVND (reference sequence). Trimming removed 5 bases at V and 0 bases at J, with 14 bases between. This CDR3 has 15 residues. CDR3 protein: CASSDRDISSYEQYF. The DNA of the CDR3 is TGTGCCAGTAGTGACCGGGACATTAGCTCCTACGAGCAGTACTTC. The full variable domain, with the rest looked up from reference TRBV19 and TRBJ2-7, is DGGITQSPKYLFRKEGQNVTLSCEQNLNHDAMYWYRQDPGQGLRLIYYSQIVNDFQKGDIAEGYSVSREKKESFPLTVTSAQKNPTAFYLCASSDRDISSYEQYFGPGTRLTVT.

The V call is TRBV3-1 (or the pseudogene TRBV3-2), the J call TRBJ1-2; D not certain. This CDR3 has 14 residues. Per the germline V gene, CDR1 is LGHDT and CDR2 is YNNKEL (reference sequence). V was clipped by 0 bases and J by 4 bases, with 9 bases between them. CDR3 bases: TGTGCCAGCAGCCAAGAGTTGGGGTTCTATGGCTACACCTTC. It specifies CASSQELGFYGYTF.

The chain employs TRBV6-5 and TRBJ2-3; 9 nucleotides match TRBD2. Germline CDR1 MNHEY, CDR2 SVGAGI. The J segment lost 2 bases and the V segment lost 0 bases, leaving 3 bases of the junction unmatched. This CDR3 contains 16 residues. CDR3 protein: CASSYSTSGLTDTQYF. CDR3 coding DNA: TGTGCCAGCAGTTACTCGACTAGCGGCCTCACAGATACGCAGTATTTT.

This clone has just a few counts. The J gene is TRBJ1-3, the V gene TRBV7-9, with D uncertain. The CDR3 covers 15 residues. Per germline, CDR1 SEHNR and CDR2 FQNEAQ (reference sequence). Deletions cut 5 bases from V and 4 bases from J, with 15 bases between. This CDR3 reads CASSASRASGNTIYF. The CDR3 nucleotides read TGTGCCAGCAGCGCTAGCCGGGCCTCAGGAAACACCATATATTTT.

The chain has TRBV7-2 and TRBJ2-7, with TRBD1 matching over 8 bases. The ends lost 5 bases at V and 2 bases at J; junction bases unmatched: 5. Germline-derived CDR1 and CDR2 are SGHTA and FQGNSA. This CDR3 comprises 14 residues. CDR3 nucleotide sequence: TGTGCCAGCAGCCCTCGACAGGGGCCCTACGAGCAGTACTTC. Translation gives CASSPRQGPYEQYF.

This chain joins TRBV2 and TRBJ2-7; D ambiguous. The CDR3 covers 11 residues. V was clipped by 3 bases and J by 6 bases, with 6 bases between them. From germline, CDR1 is SNHLY and CDR2 FYNNEI. The CDR3 loop reads CASSEWSEQYF. DNA for the CDR3: TGTGCCAGCAGTGAGTGGTCCGAGCAGTACTTC.

The chain uses TRBV3-1 (or the pseudogene TRBV3-2) and TRBJ1-1, with D unclear. Per the germline V gene, CDR1 is LGHDT and CDR2 is YNNKEL (reference sequence). The CDR3 covers 12 residues. Between the trimmed V and J ends, which lost 6 bases and 2 bases, there was a span of 7 bases. The CDR3, as DNA: TGTGCCAGCAGTGACTTCAACACTGAAGCTTTCTTT. Translated, it gives CASSDFNTEAFF.

V is TRBV4-2 and J is TRBJ2-7; 14 nucleotides align to TRBD2. The CDR3 runs 18 residues. V was clipped by 0 bases and J by 0 bases; unmatched bases: 4. In germline, CDR1 is LGHNA, CDR2 YNFKEQ. The CDR3 loop reads CASSQETSGGASSYEQYF. The DNA of the CDR3 is TGTGCCAGCAGCCAAGAGACTAGCGGGGGGGCCAGCTCCTACGAGCAGTACTTC.

V and J are TRBV30 and TRBJ2-1; D unresolved. CDR1 GTSNPN and CDR2 SVGIG come from the germline V gene (reference sequence). The length of the CDR3 is 13 residues. Trimming took 0 bases from V and 1 from J, leaving 4 bases between them. The CDR3 is CAWSVLSYNEQFF. The CDR3 DNA follows: TGTGCCTGGAGTGTACTTTCCTACAATGAGCAGTTCTTC.